The 10 T cell receptor beta chains given below trace back to one sample, sequenced in a study of blood T cells in healthy people across ages. The second PCR ran about 6 to 11 cycles with a sample-barcoded 5' primer and J-beta primers. TCRdb re-called the 5' RACE reads with MiXCR, one entry per CDR3 protein. The sample contains 700,000 to 900,000 distinct CDR3 sequences, around a quarter of which appear only once. Another study also made use of these data, one on T cells of mothers and their children.

Sequencing was performed on blood. All receptors derive from a boy aged 5-17 years in good health.

V gene TRBV7-2 combines with J gene TRBJ2-5; 7 bases align to TRBD2. With V trimmed by 4 bases and J by 4 bases, 3 bases remained unmatched. Germline V lookup: CDR1 SGHTA, CDR2 FQGNSA. The CDR3 runs to 13 residues. Here the CDR3 reads CASSSRLAETQYF. The CDR3 DNA reads TGTGCCAGCAGCTCCCGACTAGCAGAGACCCAGTACTTC.

The chain has TRBV28 and TRBJ2-1, with D uncertain. V was clipped by 8 bases and J by 7 bases, with 15 bases between them. CDR3 length: 13 residues. Germline V gene sequence: CDR1 MDHEN, CDR2 SYDVKM. CDR3 DNA: TGTGCCAGCGGGGTCCAGCTTAAAAATGAGCAGTTCTTC. This encodes CASGVQLKNEQFF. Together with reference TRBV28 and TRBJ2-1, the CDR3 gives the full variable domain: DVKVTQSSRYLVKRTGEKVFLECVQDMDHENMFWYRQDPGLGLRLIYFSYDVKMKEKGDIPEGYSVSREKKERFSLILESASTNQTSMYLCASGVQLKNEQFFGPGTRLTVL.

This clonotype turned up a few times. The chain joins TRBV29-1 to TRBJ2-7, with 7 bases fitting TRBD1. Germline assignment: CDR1 SQVTM and CDR2 ANQGSEA. With V trimmed by 1 base and J by 3 bases, 6 bases remained unmatched. There are 14 residues in the CDR3. CDR3 residues: CSVEGQGLDYEQYF. CDR3 DNA: TGCAGCGTTGAAGGACAGGGCCTTGACTACGAGCAGTACTTC.

The chain joins TRBV6-5 to TRBJ1-1; 8 nucleotides match TRBD1. With V trimmed by 2 bases and J by 5 bases, 10 bases remained unmatched. Germline CDR1 and CDR2: MNHEY and SVGAGI. This CDR3 spans 16 amino acids. CDR3 DNA sequence: TGTGCCAGCAGTTACCTTAAAACAGGGGGTCGGACTGAAGCTTTCTTT. Its protein is CASSYLKTGGRTEAFF.

In this sample, this clonotype turned up many times. One end of the junction fails to match germline, which may point to a read error. As DNA, the CDR3 is TGTGCCAGCAGCTTAGCGGGGGGGCGCCAAGAGACCCAGTACTTC. Translating it yields CASSLAGGRQETQYF. The chain has TRBV5-1 and TRBJ2-5; 11 positions match TRBD2. The CDR3 is 15 residues long. Germline V lookup: CDR1 SGHRS, CDR2 YFSETQ.

This chain connects TRBV27 to TRBJ2-7; D possibly corresponds to TRBD2 (5 bases). CDR1 MNHEY and CDR2 SMNVEV come from the germline V gene (reference sequence). This CDR3 has 11 amino acids. The V end was cut by 4 bases, the J end by 10 bases, with 11 bases between. The CDR3 protein is CASSSGRGQYF. CDR3 bases: TGTGCCAGCAGTTCCGGACGGGGACAGTACTTC.

Ten or more counts support this clonotype. This chain joins TRBV6-1 and TRBJ2-3, with D perhaps TRBD1 (5 bases). Looked up from germline, CDR1 is MNHNS and CDR2 is SASEGT. The CDR3 length is 19 residues. V lost 5 bases to trimming and J lost 5 bases, with 29 bases between them. The CDR3 sequence is CASSPPSPGPPPTVDTQYF. In DNA form, the CDR3 reads TGTGCCAGCAGTCCGCCATCCCCAGGGCCGCCCCCTACGGTAGATACGCAGTATTTT.

This clonotype came up a few times. The chain has TRBV20-1 and TRBJ2-1; 7 bases map to TRBD2. Germline assignment: CDR1 DFQATT and CDR2 SNEGSKA (reference sequence). The V gene end was trimmed by 3 bases and the J gene end by 7 bases; junction bases not matched to a gene: 6. The CDR3 covers 13 residues. The CDR3 DNA sequence: TGCAGTGCTAGTCGCGGGGGAAGGAATGAGCAGTTCTTC. Protein: CSASRGGRNEQFF.

The rearrangement uses TRBV28 and TRBJ1-2; no reliable D call. Trimming removed 3 bases at V and 8 bases at J, with 16 bases between. The CDR3 is 14 amino acids. Germline CDR1 reads MDHEN; CDR2 reads SYDVKM. CDR3 residues: CASSFGSWVGGYTF. CDR3 DNA: TGTGCCAGCAGTTTCGGGTCTTGGGTAGGCGGCTACACCTTC.

This clonotype was seen a handful of times. The rearrangement uses TRBV7-6 and TRBJ2-2; D is unclear. The germline gives CDR1 SGHVS, CDR2 FNYEAQ. V lost 5 bases to trimming and J lost 6 bases, with 7 bases between them. The CDR3 loop spans 12 amino acids. CDR3 in DNA: TGTGCCAGCAGCCCCATGGCCGGGGAGCTGTTTTTT. This encodes CASSPMAGELFF.